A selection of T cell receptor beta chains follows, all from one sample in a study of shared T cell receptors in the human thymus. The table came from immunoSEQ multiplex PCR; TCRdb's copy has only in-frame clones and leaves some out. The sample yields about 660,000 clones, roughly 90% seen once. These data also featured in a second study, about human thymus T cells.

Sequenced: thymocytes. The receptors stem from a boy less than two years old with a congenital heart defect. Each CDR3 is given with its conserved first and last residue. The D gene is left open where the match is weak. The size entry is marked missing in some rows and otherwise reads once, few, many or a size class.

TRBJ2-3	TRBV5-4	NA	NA	CASSLAGQGKDTQYF	TGTGCCAGCAGCTTGGCCGGGCAGGGAAAAGATACGCAGTATTTT
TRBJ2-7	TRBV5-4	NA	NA	CASSSRGTSVAYEQYF	TGTGCCAGCAGCTCCCGCGGGACCTCAGTAGCCTACGAGCAGTACTTC
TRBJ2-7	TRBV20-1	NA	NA	CSASAIYEQYF	TGCAGTGCTAGTGCGATCTACGAGCAGTACTTC
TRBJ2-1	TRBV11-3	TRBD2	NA	CASSPHQGGSPYNEQFF	TGTGCCAGCAGCCCCCACCAGGGCGGGAGTCCCTACAATGAGCAGTTCTTC
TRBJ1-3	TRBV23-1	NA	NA	CASSHGETIYF	TGCGCCAGCAGTCACGGGGAAACCATATATTTT
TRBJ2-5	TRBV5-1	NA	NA	CASTQDRETQYF	TGCGCCAGCACCCAGGACAGAGAGACCCAGTACTTC
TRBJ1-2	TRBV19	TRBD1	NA	CASSIDRVCGYTF	TGTGCCAGTAGTATTGACAGGGTATGTGGCTACACCTTC
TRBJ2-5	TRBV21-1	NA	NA	CASSKVEQRGLACGTQYF	TGTGCCAGCAGCAAAGTTGAACAGCGGGGCCTAGCATGCGGGACCCAGTACTTC
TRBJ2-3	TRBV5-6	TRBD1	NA	CASSPGTGIGTQYF	TGTGCCAGCAGCCCCGGGACAGGGATCGGTACGCAGTATTTT
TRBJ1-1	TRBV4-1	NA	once	CASSRFAGAMNTEAFF	TGCGCCAGCAGCCGTTTTGCAGGGGCGATGAACACTGAAGCTTTCTTT
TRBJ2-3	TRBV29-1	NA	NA	CSVLGRGLDTQYF	TGCAGCGTTTTGGGAAGGGGTTTAGACACGCAGTATTTT
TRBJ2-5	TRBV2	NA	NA	CASSAPLQGQETQYF	TGTGCCAGCAGTGCCCCGCTTCAGGGTCAAGAGACCCAGTACTTC
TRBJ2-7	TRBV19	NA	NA	CASSPGWGRRTYEQYF	TGTGCCAGTAGCCCAGGGTGGGGAAGAAGGACCTACGAGCAGTACTTC
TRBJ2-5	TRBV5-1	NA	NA	CASSSGPQETQYF	TGCGCCAGCAGCTCAGGGCCTCAAGAGACCCAGTACTTC
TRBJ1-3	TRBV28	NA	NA	CASRPVCGTDSGNTIYF	TGTGCCAGCAGGCCAGTCTGCGGGACGGACTCTGGAAACACCATATATTTT
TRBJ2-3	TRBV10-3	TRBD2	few	CAITERGAADTQYF	TGTGCCATCACCGAGCGGGGGGCGGCAGATACGCAGTATTTT
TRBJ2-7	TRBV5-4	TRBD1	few	CASSWDRVGEQYF	TGTGCCAGCAGCTGGGACAGGGTCGGAGAGCAGTACTTC
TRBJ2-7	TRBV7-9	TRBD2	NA	CASSLEGGLVTSYEQYF	TGTGCCAGCAGCTTAGAGGGGGGACTAGTGACTTCCTACGAGCAGTACTTC
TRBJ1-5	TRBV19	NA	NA	CASSIIRGAQPQHF	TGTGCCAGTAGTATTATCAGGGGAGCGCAGCCCCAGCATTTT
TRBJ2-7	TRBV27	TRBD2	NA	CASRAGLAVHEQYF	TGTGCCAGCAGGGCCGGACTAGCGGTCCACGAGCAGTACTTC
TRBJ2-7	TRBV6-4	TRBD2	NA	CASSVREGCCEQYF	TGTGCCAGCAGTGTGCGGGAGGGCTGCTGCGAGCAGTACTTC
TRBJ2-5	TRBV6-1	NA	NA	CASSEVVAWGEETQYF	TGTGCCAGCAGTGAAGTAGTTGCGTGGGGGGAAGAGACCCAGTACTTC
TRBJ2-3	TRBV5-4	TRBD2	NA	CASSLWSGSGGLFTDTQYF	TGTGCCAGCAGCTTATGGAGCGGGAGTGGAGGGCTTTTCACAGATACGCAGTATTTT
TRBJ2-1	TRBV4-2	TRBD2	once	CASSQGLTGLAGAHEQFF	TGTGCCAGCAGCCAGGGGCTTACCGGACTAGCGGGAGCCCATGAGCAGTTCTTC